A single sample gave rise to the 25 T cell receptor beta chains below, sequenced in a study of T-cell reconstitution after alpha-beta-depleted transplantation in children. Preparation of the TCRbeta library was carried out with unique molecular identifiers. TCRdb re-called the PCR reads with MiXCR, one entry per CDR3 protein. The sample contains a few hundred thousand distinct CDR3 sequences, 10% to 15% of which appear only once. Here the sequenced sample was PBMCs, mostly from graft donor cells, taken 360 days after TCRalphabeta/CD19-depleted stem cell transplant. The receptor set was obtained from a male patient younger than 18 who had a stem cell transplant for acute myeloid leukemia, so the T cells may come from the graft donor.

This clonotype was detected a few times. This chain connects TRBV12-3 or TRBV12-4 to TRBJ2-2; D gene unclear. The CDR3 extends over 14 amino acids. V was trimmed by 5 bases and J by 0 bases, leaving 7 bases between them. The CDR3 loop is CASSPYTNTGELFF. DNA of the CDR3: TGTGCCAGCAGTCCTTACACGAACACCGGGGAGCTGTTTTTT.

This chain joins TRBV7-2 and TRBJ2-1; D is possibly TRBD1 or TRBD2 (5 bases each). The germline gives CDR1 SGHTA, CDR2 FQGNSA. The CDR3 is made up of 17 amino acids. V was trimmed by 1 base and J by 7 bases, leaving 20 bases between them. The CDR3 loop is CASSLVGRRGMGNEQFF. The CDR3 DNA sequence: TGTGCCAGCAGCTTAGTCGGACGACGGGGCATGGGGAATGAGCAGTTCTTC.

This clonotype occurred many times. CDR3: CATSGIAGGNEQFF. The CDR3 bases are TGTGCCACCAGTGGGATAGCGGGAGGGAATGAGCAGTTCTTC. The chain couples TRBV24-1 to TRBJ2-1; 11 bases fit TRBD2. J was trimmed by 7 bases and V by 5 bases; bases with no gene match: 3. Germline CDR1 and CDR2: KGHDR and SFDVKD. CDR3 length equals 14 residues.

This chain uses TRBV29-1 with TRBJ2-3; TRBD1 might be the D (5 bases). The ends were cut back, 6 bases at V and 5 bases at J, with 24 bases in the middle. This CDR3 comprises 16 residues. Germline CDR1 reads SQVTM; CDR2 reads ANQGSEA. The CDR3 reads CSVDHLGQGMEDTQYF. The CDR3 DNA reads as TGCAGCGTCGATCATCTGGGCCAGGGAATGGAAGATACGCAGTATTTT.

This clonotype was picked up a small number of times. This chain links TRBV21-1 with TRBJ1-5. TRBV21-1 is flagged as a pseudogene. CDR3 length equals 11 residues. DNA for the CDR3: TGTGCCAGCACCACATGGGGGCCCCAGCATTTT. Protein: CASTTWGPQHF.

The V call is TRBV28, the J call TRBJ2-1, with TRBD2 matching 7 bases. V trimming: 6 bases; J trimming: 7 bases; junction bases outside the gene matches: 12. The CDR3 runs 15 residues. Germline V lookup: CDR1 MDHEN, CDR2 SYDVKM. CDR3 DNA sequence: TGTGCCAGCAGGGGGGGGAATCTCCTCGGGAATGAGCAGTTCTTC. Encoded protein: CASRGGNLLGNEQFF. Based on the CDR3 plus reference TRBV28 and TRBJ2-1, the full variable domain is DVKVTQSSRYLVKRTGEKVFLECVQDMDHENMFWYRQDPGLGLRLIYFSYDVKMKEKGDIPEGYSVSREKKERFSLILESASTNQTSMYLCASRGGNLLGNEQFFGPGTRLTVL.

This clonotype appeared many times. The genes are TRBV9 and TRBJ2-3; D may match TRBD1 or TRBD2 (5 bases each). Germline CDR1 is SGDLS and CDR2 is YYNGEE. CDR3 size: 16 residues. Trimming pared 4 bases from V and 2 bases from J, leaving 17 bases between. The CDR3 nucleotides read TGTGCCAGCAGCCTTCAACCGGGACCCAACACAGATACGCAGTATTTT. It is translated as CASSLQPGPNTDTQYF.

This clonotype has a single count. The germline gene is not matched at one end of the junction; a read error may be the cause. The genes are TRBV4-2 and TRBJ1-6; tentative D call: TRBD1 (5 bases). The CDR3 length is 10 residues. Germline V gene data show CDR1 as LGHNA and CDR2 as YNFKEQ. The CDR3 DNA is TGTGCCAGCAGCCCTGGGGCCCTCTTCTTT. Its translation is CASSPGALFF.

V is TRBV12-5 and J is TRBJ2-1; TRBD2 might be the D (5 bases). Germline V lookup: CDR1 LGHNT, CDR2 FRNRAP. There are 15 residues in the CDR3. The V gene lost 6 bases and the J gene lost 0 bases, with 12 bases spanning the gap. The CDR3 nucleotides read TGTGCTAGTGGGTCCGGGAAGAGCTCCTACAATGAGCAGTTCTTC. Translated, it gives CASGSGKSSYNEQFF.

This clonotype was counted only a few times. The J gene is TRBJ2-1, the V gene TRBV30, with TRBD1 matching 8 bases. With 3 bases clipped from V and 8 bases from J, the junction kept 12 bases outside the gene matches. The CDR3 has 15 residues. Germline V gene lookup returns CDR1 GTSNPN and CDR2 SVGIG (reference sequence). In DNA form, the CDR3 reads TGTGCCTGGAGGCCGATCGGACAGGGTGGTCATGAGCAGTTCTTC. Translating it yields CAWRPIGQGGHEQFF.

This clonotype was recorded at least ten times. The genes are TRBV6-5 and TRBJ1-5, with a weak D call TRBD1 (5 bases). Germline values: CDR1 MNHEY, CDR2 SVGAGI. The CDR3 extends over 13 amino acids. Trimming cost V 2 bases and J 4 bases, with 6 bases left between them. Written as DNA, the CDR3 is TGTGCCAGCAGTTACGCAGGGAATCAGCCCCAGCATTTT. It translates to CASSYAGNQPQHF.

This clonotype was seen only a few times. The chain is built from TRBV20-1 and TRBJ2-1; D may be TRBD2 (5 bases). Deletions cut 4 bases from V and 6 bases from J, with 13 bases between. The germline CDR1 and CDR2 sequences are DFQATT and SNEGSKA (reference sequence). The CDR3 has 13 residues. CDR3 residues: CSATDSPTNEQFF. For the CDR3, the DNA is TGCAGTGCTACGGACTCCCCGACCAATGAGCAGTTCTTC.

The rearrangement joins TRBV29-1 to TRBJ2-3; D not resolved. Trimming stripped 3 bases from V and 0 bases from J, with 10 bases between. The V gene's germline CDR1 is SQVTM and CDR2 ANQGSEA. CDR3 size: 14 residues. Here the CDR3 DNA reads TGCAGCGTTGATAGGGCGGCTAGCACAGATACGCAGTATTTT. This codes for CSVDRAASTDTQYF.

The CDR3 region is CASGKGLYEQYF. The DNA for the CDR3 is TGTGCTAGTGGCAAGGGACTATACGAGCAGTACTTC. The chain combines TRBV12-5 with TRBJ2-7, with TRBD2 identical over 7 bases. V was pared by 6 bases and J by 4 bases, with 3 bases of the junction left unmatched. The CDR3 consists of 12 residues. Germline loops: CDR1 LGHNT, CDR2 FRNRAP.

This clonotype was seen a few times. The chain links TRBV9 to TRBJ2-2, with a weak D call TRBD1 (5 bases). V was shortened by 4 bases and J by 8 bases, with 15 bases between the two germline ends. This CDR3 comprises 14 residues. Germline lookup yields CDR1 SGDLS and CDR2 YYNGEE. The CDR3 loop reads CASSPRTLGGELFF. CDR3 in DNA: TGTGCCAGCAGCCCCCGGACACTTGGGGGGGAGCTGTTTTTT.

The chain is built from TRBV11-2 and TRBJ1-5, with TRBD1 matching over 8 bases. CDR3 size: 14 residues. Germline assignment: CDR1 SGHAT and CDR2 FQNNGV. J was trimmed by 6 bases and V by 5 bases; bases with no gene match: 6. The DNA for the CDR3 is TGTGCCAGCAGCCTTGACAGGGGCTTTCAGCCCCAGCATTTT. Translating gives CASSLDRGFQPQHF.

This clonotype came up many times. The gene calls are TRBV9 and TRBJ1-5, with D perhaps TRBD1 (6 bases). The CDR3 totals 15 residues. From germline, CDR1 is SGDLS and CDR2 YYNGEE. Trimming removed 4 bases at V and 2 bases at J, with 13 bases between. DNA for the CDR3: TGTGCCAGCAGCAGTTCAGGGGAGGGCAATCAGCCCCAGCATTTT. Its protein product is CASSSSGEGNQPQHF.

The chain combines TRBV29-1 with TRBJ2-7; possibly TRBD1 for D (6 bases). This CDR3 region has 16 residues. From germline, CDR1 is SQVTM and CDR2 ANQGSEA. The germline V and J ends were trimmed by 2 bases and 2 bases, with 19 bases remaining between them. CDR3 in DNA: TGCAGCGTTGAATATTCTGCGGGTGGACAGCCCTACGAGCAGTACTTC. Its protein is CSVEYSAGGQPYEQYF.

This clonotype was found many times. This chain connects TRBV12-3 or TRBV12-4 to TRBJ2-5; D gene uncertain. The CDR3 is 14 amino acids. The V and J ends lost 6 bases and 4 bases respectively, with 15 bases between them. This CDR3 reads CASSARRPRETQYF. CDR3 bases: TGTGCCAGCAGCGCAAGAAGGCCCAGAGAGACCCAGTACTTC.

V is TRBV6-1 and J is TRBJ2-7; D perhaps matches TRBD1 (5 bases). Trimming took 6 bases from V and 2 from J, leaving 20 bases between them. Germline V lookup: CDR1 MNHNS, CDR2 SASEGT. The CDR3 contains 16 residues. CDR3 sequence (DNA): TGTGCCAGCAGCCTTATCCGACAGCTTACTCCCTACGAGCAGTACTTC. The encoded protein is CASSLIRQLTPYEQYF.

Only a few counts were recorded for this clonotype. This CDR3 is CSGGLAGELFF. DNA for the CDR3: TGCAGTGGGGGTTTGGCCGGGGAGCTGTTTTTT. The rearrangement links TRBV29-1 to TRBJ2-2; D may correspond to TRBD1 or TRBD2 (5 bases each). The CDR3 is made up of 11 amino acids. Per the germline V gene, CDR1 is SQVTM and CDR2 is ANQGSEA.

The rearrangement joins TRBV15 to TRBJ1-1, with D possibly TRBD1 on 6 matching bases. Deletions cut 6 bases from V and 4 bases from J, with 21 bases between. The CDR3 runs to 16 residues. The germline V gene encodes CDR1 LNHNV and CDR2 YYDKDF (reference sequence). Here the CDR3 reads CATRGKDSPFATEAFF. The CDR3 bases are TGTGCCACCAGGGGAAAGGACAGCCCCTTCGCCACTGAAGCTTTCTTT.

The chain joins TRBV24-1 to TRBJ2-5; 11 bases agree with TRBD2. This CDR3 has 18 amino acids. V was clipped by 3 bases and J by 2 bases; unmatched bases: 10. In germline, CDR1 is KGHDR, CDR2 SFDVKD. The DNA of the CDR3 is TGTGCCACCAGTGATAGGGGGGCACTAGCGGGAGATCAAGAGACCCAGTACTTC. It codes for CATSDRGALAGDQETQYF.

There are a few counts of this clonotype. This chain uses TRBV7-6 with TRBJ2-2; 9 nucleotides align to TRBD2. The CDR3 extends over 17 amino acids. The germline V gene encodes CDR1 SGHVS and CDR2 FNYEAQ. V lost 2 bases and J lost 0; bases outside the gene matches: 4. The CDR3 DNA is TGTGCCAGCAGCTTACTAGCGGGAATCGCGAACACCGGGGAGCTGTTTTTT. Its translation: CASSLLAGIANTGELFF.

The CDR3 coding sequence is TGTGCCAGCAGATGTGGGACGAGCAATCAGCCCCAGCATTTT. This codes for CASRCGTSNQPQHF. The rearrangement uses TRBV21-1 and TRBJ1-5; the D segment call TRBD1 is taken from the table without a DNA check. TRBV21-1 is a pseudogene segment. This CDR3 is built from 14 residues.